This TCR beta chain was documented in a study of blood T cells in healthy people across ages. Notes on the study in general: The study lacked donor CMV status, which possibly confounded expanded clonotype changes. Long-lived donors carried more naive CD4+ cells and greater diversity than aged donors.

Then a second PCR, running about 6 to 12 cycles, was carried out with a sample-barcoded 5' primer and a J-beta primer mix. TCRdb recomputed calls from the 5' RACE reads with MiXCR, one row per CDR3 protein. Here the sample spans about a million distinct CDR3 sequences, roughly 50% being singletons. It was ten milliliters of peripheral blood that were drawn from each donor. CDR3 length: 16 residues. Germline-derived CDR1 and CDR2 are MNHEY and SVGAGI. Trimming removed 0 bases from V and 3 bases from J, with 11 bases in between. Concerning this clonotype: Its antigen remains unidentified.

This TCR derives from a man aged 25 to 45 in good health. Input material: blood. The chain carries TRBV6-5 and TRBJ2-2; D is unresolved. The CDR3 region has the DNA TGTGCCAGCAGTTACTCGGTCGGAAGGGACACCGGGGAGCTGTTTTTT. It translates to CASSYSVGRDTGELFF.